This is a list of T cell receptor beta chains from one sample in a study of blood T cell repertoires in COVID-19. Produced via immunoSEQ multiplex PCR; TCRdb's table is partial and in-frame only. The sample comprises 27,000 or so clones, 85% to 90% of which are singletons, and about 3% rests with the top ten. Sequenced input: peripheral blood. The receptors were sampled from a human donor in a cohort sampled during active COVID-19. The CDR3 runs from the conserved cysteine through the conserved F or W. Some rows have no size entry. The others give once, few or many, or a class for an expanded clone.

>TRBV7-8|TRBJ1-4|once
CASSPRQSPTNEKLFF
>TRBV9|TRBJ2-3|.
CASRRSESDTQYF
>TRBV27|TRBJ1-4|once
CASSLRWGGVTGRKLFF
>TRBV7-8|TRBJ2-1|.
CASSPGLPSYNEQFF
>TRBV10-1|TRBJ2-3|.
CASSDGGSTDTQYF
>TRBV2|TRBJ2-1|.
CASSKGLAQGNEQFF
>TRBV5-1|TRBJ2-3|few
CASSSTDNTDTQYF
>TRBV6-5|TRBJ2-7|.
CASSRDRSSYEQYF
>TRBV5-1|TRBJ1-5|.
CASSLGQGETQPQHF
>TRBV4-1|TRBJ2-7|.
CASSQISGTVSYEQYF
>TRBV2|TRBJ1-5|.
CASSQILNQPQHF
>TRBV4-1|TRBJ1-3|.
CASSQLWASSGNTIYF
>TRBV3-1/TRBV3-2|TRBJ2-5|.
CASSQDPPGLAGGLKTQYF
>TRBV19|TRBJ2-1|.
CASSMSWWEGPRDEQFF
>TRBV5-6|TRBJ1-5|once
CASSAPRRATGSNQPQHF
>TRBV19|TRBJ1-5|.
CASSTPDSYSNQPQHF
>TRBV27|TRBJ1-6|.
CASSPWTGGLSPLHF
>TRBV29-1|TRBJ2-5|.
CSVAYQETQYF
>TRBV6-2/TRBV6-3|TRBJ2-1|.
CASSYGLAGGGYNEQFF
>TRBV15|TRBJ2-7|once
CATSREAVSYEQYF
>TRBV2|TRBJ2-4|.
CASSEASGGAKYF
>TRBV5-1|TRBJ1-1|.
CASSPQARGAVDTEAFF
>TRBV25-1|TRBJ1-2|few
CASSELNRGYGYTF
>TRBV6-5|TRBJ2-1|.
CASSYGPWRGNNEQFF
>TRBV9|TRBJ1-4|.
CASSVGWQTTNEKLFF
>TRBV12-3/TRBV12-4|TRBJ1-5|.
CASSFRGDQPQHF
>TRBV5-5|TRBJ2-7|.
CASSSSRQGSSYEQYF
>TRBV5-1|TRBJ1-1|.
CASSLGAPEGTEAFF
>TRBV5-5|TRBJ2-3|.
CASSKPNRTEKDSTDTQYF
>TRBV9|TRBJ1-3|.
CASSGQGVAGNTIYF
>TRBV27|TRBJ2-1|.
CASSLCLAGYYNEQFF
>TRBV4-1|TRBJ1-3|.
CASSQTGLGNTIYF
>TRBV7-2|TRBJ2-1|once
CASSFWGGENEQFF
>TRBV5-4|TRBJ2-5|.
CASSLSSGETQYF
>TRBV10-1|TRBJ1-2|.
CASSRDRGLGYTF